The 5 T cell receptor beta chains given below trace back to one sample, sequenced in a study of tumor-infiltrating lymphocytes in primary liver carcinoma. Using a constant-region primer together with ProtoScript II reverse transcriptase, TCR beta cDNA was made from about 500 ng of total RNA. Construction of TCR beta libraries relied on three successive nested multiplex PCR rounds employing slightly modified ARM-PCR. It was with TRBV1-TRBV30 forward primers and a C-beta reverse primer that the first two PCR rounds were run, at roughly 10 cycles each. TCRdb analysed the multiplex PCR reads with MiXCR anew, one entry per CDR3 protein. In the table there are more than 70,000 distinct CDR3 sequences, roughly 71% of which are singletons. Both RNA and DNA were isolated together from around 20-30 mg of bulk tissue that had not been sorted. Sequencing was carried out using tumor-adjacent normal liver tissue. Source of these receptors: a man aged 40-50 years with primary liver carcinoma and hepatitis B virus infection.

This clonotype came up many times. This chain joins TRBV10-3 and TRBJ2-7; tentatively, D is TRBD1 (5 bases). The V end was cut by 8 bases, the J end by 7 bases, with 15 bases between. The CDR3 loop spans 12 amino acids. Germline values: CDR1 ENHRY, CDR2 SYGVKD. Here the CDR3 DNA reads TGTGCCATCCAGGGCGTACCTGGGGAGCAGTACTTC. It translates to CAIQGVPGEQYF.

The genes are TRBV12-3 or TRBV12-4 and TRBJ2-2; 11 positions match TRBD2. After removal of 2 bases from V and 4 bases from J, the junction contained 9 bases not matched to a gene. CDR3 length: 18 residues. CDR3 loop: CASSLSRTSGLSTGELFF. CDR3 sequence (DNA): TGTGCCAGCAGTTTATCCCGGACTAGCGGGTTGAGCACCGGGGAGCTGTTTTTT.

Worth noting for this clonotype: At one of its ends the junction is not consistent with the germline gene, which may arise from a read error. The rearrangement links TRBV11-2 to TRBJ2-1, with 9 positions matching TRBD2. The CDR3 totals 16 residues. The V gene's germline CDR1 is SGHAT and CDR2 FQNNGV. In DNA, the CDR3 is TGTGCCAACAGCTTAGAGTTCCTAGCGGGAATGGATGAGCAGTTTTTC. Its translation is CANSLEFLAGMDEQFF.

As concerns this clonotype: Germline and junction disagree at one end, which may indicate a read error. CDR3 protein: CASNQDWSSGRAYEQYF. CDR3 nucleotide sequence: TGCGCCAGCAACCAAGATTGGAGTAGCGGGAGGGCCTACGAGCAATACTTC. This chain connects TRBV4-3 to TRBJ2-7; 11 bases align to TRBD2. Germline-derived CDR1 and CDR2 are LGHNA and YSLEER. The CDR3 consists of 17 residues.

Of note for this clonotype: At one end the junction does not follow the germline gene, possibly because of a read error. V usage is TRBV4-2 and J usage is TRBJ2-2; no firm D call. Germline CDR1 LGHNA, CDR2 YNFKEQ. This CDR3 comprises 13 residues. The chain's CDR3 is CTSIQDLSGELFF. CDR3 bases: TGTACCAGCATCCAAGATTTGAGCGGGGAGCTGTTTTTT.